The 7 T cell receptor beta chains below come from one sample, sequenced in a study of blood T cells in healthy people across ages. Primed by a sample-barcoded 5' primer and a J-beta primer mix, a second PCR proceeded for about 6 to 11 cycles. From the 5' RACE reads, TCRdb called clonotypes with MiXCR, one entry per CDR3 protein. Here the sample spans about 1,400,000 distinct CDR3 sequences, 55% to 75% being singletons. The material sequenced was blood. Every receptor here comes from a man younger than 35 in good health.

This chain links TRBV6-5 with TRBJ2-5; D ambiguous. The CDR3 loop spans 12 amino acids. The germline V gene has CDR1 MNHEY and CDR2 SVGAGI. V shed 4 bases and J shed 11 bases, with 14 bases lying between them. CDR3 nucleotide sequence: TGTGCCAGCAGTTCCGACCCCTGTGAGCAGTACTTC. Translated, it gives CASSSDPCEQYF.

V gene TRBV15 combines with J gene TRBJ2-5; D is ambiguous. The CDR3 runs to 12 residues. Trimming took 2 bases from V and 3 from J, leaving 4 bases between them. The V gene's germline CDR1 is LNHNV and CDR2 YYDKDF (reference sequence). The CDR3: CATSRQKETQYF. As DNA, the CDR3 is TGTGCCACCAGCAGACAGAAAGAGACCCAGTACTTC. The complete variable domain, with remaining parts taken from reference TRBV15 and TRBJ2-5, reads DAMVIQNPRYQVTQFGKPVTLSCSQTLNHNVMYWYQQKSSQAPKLLFHYYDKDFNNEADTPDNFQSRRPNTSFCFLDIRSPGLGDTAMYLCATSRQKETQYFGPGTRLLVL.

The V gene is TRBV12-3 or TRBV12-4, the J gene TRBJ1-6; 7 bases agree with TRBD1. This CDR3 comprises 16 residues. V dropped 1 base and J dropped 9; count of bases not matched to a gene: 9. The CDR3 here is CASSLGGQSLASPLHF. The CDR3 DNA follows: TGTGCCAGCAGTTTAGGGGGACAGTCTTTAGCTTCACCCCTCCACTTT.

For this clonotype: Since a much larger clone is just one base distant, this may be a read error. CDR3 sequence: CASSQEASGANVPTF. As DNA, the CDR3 is TGTGCCAGCAGCCAAGAGGCCTCTGGGGCCAACGTCCCGACTTTC. V gene TRBV4-2 combines with J gene TRBJ2-6; a possible D gene is TRBD1 (5 bases). CDR3 size: 15 residues. Germline V gives CDR1 LGHNA, CDR2 YNFKEQ.

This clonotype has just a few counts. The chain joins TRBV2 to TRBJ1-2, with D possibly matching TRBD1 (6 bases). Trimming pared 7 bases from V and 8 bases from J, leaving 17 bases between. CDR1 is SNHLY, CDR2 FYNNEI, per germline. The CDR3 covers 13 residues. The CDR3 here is CASIQDSPYGYTF. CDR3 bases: TGTGCCAGCATTCAGGACAGCCCGTACGGCTACACCTTC.

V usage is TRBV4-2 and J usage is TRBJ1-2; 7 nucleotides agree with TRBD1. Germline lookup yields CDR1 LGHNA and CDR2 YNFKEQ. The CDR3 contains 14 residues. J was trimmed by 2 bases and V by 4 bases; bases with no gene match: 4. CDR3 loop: CASSRLTGNYGYTF. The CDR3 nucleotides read TGTGCCAGCAGCCGCCTGACAGGGAACTATGGCTACACCTTC.

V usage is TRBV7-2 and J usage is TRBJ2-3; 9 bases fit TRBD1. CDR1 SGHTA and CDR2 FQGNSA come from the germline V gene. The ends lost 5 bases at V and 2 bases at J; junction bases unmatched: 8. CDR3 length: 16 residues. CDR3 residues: CASSPVRDRVTDTQYF. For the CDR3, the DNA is TGTGCCAGCAGCCCCGTCCGGGACAGGGTCACAGATACGCAGTATTTT.